This T cell receptor beta chain was sequenced for a study of long-term antiretroviral therapy in people with HIV. Across the study: About a decade before 2015, the earliest samples were taken when ART was typically delayed. Study observations and caveats: Despite increasing after ART, diversity remained lower than that of transplant donor controls. Someone took the blood between the mid-2000s and the late 2010s, maybe while older ART regimens were in use.

Running of the v3.0 immunoSEQ assay took place at survey level. Per-sample TRB depth target: roughly 35,000-55,000 T-cell genomes. Profiled with immunoSEQ multiplex PCR; TCRdb holds only in-frame clones, not every one. The sample includes some 10,000 clones, roughly three quarters seen only once; the top ten take around 20%. This clone was found once. Its antigen is unidentified. The source material was unsorted PBMCs, sampled 1.8 years before starting antiretroviral therapy. This sequence was found in a man aged 35-49 years with HIV.

The CDR3 sequence is CASRLSTGGYTF. In DNA, the CDR3 is TGTGCCAGCAGATTGAGCACGGGCGGCTACACCTTC. The rearrangement joins TRBV6-1 to TRBJ1-2; D ambiguous. The CDR3 spans 12 residues. CDR1 is MNHNS and CDR2 is SASEGT in the germline V gene. Between the trimmed V and J ends, which lost 6 bases and 8 bases, there was a span of 13 bases.